This TCR beta chain was sequenced in a study of OX40 agonist ivuxolimab in advanced cancers. Background on the study: Recorded diagnoses for dose-escalation patients were hepatocellular carcinoma, melanoma, renal cell or head and neck cancer.

The table came from immunoSEQ multiplex PCR; TCRdb's copy has only in-frame clones and leaves some out. The data show approximately 94,000 clones, 80% to 95% seen once. Germline V lookup: CDR1 MGHRA, CDR2 YSYEKL. There are 15 residues in the CDR3. Findings and caveats of the study: Averaging showed that CD8+ T cells had more expanded clones than CD4+ did.

If patients had autoimmune disease history or systemic immunosuppression, they were excluded. As for this clone: Antigen unknown.

This sequence was found in an adult with an advanced solid tumor such as melanoma, head and neck, liver or kidney cancer. Here the sequenced sample was CD4+ or CD8+ T cells sorted from blood, taken in a trial of the OX40 agonist ivuxolimab. The chain recombines TRBV4-1 with TRBJ2-5; D gene uncertain. The J call may be faulty, since TRBJ2-7 better matches the DNA end. CDR3 amino acids: CASSQAQASSYEQYF. DNA for the CDR3: TGCGCCAGCAGCCAAGCGCAGGCAAGCTCCTACGAGCAGTACTTC.